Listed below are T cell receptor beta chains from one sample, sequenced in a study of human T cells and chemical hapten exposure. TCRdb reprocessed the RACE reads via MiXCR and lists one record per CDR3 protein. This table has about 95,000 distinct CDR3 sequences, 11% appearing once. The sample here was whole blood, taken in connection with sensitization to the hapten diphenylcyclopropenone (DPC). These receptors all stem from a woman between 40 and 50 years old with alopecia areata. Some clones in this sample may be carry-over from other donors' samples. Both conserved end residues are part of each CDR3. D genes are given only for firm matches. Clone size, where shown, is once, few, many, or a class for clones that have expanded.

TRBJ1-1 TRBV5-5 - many CASSRQWGMNTEAFF TGTGCCAGCAGTCGGCAGTGGGGGATGAACACTGAAGCTTTCTTT
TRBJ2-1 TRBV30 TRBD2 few CAWRGSSGMLSEQFF TGTGCCTGGAGGGGGTCTAGCGGGATGCTGAGTGAGCAGTTCTTC
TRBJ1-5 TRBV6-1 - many CASSLGPGEPQHF TGTGCCAGCAGTCTGGGGCCGGGGGAGCCCCAGCATTTT
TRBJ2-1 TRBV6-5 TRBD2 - CASSSPLGSGSQNEQFF TGTGCCAGCAGTTCTCCCTTGGGTAGCGGGAGTCAGAATGAGCAGTTCTTC
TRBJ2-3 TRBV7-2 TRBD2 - CASSPPGTSGSRKYF TGTGCCAGCAGCCCTCCCGGGACTAGCGGGAGTAGGAAGTATTTT
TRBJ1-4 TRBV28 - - CASIQGLTNEKLFF TGTGCCAGCATCCAGGGGCTGACTAATGAAAAACTGTTTTTT
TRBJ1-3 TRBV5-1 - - CASSVKGAGAPGNTIYF TGCGCCAGCAGCGTCAAAGGGGCAGGGGCGCCTGGAAACACCATATATTTT
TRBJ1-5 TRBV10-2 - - CASSEGSRNNQPQHF TGCGCCAGCAGTGAGGGGTCACGTAACAATCAGCCCCAGCATTTT
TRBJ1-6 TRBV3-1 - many CASRQKGGSPLHF TGTGCCAGCAGGCAAAAGGGCGGTTCACCCCTCCACTTT
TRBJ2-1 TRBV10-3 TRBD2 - CAISESGRGEQFF TGTGCCATCAGTGAGTCAGGGAGGGGTGAGCAGTTCTTC
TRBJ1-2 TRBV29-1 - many CSTPRGGSLANYGYTF TGCAGCACGCCCCGAGGGGGATCCCTAGCTAACTATGGCTACACCTTC
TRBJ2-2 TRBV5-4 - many CASSFGPGELFF TGTGCCAGCAGCTTTGGCCCCGGGGAGCTGTTTTTT
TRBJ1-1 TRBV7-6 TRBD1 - CASKEMRTGGLNTEAFF TGTGCCAGTAAAGAGATGAGGACAGGGGGTCTGAACACTGAAGCTTTCTTT
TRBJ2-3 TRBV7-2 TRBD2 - CASSPSGLADTQYF TGTGCCAGCAGCCCATCGGGACTAGCAGATACGCAGTATTTT
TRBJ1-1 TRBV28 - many CASRTGQRNTEAFF TGTGCCAGCAGAACCGGACAGAGAAACACTGAAGCTTTCTTT
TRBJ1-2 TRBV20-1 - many CSAPGGNDYGYTF TGCAGTGCGCCCGGGGGTAATGACTATGGCTACACCTTC
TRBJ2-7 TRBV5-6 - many CASSLDFDRLELYEQYF TGTGCCAGCAGCTTAGATTTCGACAGGCTGGAGCTCTACGAGCAGTACTTC
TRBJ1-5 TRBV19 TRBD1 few CASSINHRGGNQPQHF TGTGCCAGTAGTATAAACCACAGGGGTGGAAATCAGCCCCAGCATTTT
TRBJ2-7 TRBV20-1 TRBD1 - CSARTELTGVNEQYF TGCAGTGCTAGAACAGAGTTAACAGGGGTCAACGAGCAGTACTTC
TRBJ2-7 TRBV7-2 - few CASSPDHGSYEQYF TGTGCCAGCAGCCCCGATCACGGGTCCTACGAGCAGTACTTC
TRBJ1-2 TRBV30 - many CAWSPQGNYGYTF TGTGCCTGGAGCCCGCAGGGGAACTATGGCTACACCTTC
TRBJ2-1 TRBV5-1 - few CASSLGDTGSYNEQFF TGCGCCAGCAGCTTGGGAGACACCGGCTCCTACAATGAGCAGTTCTTC
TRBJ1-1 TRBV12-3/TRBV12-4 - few CASVRGGAHEAFF TGTGCCAGCGTTCGAGGGGGAGCCCACGAAGCTTTCTTT
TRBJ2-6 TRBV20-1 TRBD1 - CSAKSGTGFGANVLTF TGCAGTGCTAAGTCCGGGACAGGGTTCGGGGCCAACGTCCTGACTTTC
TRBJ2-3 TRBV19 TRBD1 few CATRDRAKITDTQYF TGTGCCACCAGGGACAGGGCTAAGATCACAGATACGCAGTATTTT
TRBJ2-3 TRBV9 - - CASSPRQGSTDTQYF TGTGCCAGCAGCCCCCGCCAGGGGAGCACAGATACGCAGTATTTT
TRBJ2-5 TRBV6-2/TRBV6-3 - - CASTLQETQYF TGTGCCAGCACCCTCCAAGAGACCCAGTACTTC
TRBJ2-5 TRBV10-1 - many CASSDRQGRQETQYF TGCGCCAGCAGTGATCGGCAGGGGAGGCAAGAGACCCAGTACTTC
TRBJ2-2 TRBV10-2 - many CASSGMRGGELFF TGCGCCAGCAGTGGAATGAGAGGCGGGGAGCTGTTTTTT
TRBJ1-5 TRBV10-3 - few CAAPEEGPISNQPQHF TGTGCCGCTCCGGAGGAGGGACCTATAAGCAATCAGCCCCAGCATTTT
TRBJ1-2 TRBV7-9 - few CASSFSGSKGAGYTF TGTGCCAGCAGCTTTTCCGGGTCGAAAGGGGCTGGCTACACCTTC
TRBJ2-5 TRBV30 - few CAWSGADLQETQYF TGTGCCTGGAGTGGTGCGGACTTACAAGAGACCCAGTACTTC
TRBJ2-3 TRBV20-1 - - CSARPTRTGGDTQYF TGCAGTGCTAGGCCTACTAGAACGGGCGGAGATACGCAGTATTTT
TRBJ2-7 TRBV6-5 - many CASRAGTGSYEQYF TGTGCCAGCAGAGCCGGGACGGGATCCTACGAGCAGTACTTC
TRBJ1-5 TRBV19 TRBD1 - CASSQGTGGREQPQHF TGTGCCAGTAGCCAAGGGACAGGGGGACGGGAACAGCCCCAGCATTTT
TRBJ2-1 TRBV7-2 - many CASSHPGTNRVF TGTGCCAGCAGCCATCCCGGGACAAATCGGGTCTTC
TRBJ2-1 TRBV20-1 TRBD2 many CSARGSSGEGLSEQFF TGCAGTGCTAGAGGGTCTAGCGGGGAGGGCCTCAGTGAGCAGTTCTTC
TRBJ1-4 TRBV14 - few CASSQDPHAPGEKLFF TGTGCCAGCAGCCAAGATCCCCACGCCCCGGGTGAAAAACTGTTTTTT
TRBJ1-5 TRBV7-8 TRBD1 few CASSRASTGAYQPQHF TGTGCCAGCAGCCGAGCCAGCACAGGGGCGTACCAGCCCCAGCATTTT
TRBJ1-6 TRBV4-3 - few CASSFLSGQRKDSPLHF TGCGCCAGCAGCTTCCTGAGCGGACAGAGAAAGGATTCACCCCTCCACTTT
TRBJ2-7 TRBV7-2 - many CASRLEGIRYEQYF TGTGCCAGCAGGCTAGAAGGTATCAGATACGAGCAGTACTTC
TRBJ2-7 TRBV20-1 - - CSARGRTGSYEQYF TGCAGTGCTAGAGGACGGACGGGCTCCTACGAGCAGTACTTC
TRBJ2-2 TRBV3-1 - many CASSQTKQGELFF TGTGCCAGCAGCCAAACCAAGCAAGGGGAGCTGTTTTTT
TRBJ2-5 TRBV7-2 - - CASRLGTSRETQYF TGTGCCAGCAGACTGGGGACATCTAGGGAGACCCAGTACTTC
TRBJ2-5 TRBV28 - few CASSFFGQGGETQYF TGTGCCAGCAGTTTCTTCGGGCAGGGGGGGGAGACCCAGTACTTC
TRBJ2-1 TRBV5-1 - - CASSLVPSGSGSYNEQFF TGCGCCAGCAGCTTGGTCCCCTCGGGGAGCGGCTCCTACAATGAGCAGTTCTTC
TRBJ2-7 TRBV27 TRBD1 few CASSSTIRTGVSYEQYF TGTGCCAGCAGTTCCACGATAAGGACAGGCGTCTCCTACGAGCAGTACTTC
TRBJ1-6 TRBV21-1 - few CASSKKPGQWSSYNSPLHF TGTGCCAGCAGCAAAAAACCGGGACAGTGGAGCTCCTATAATTCACCCCTCCACTTT
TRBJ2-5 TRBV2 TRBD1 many CASRLQGAQETQYF TGTGCCAGCAGGTTACAGGGGGCACAAGAGACCCAGTACTTC